The 28 T cell receptor beta chains presented below share a single source sample, sequenced in a study of shared clonotypes between healthy human individuals. The repertoire was sequenced with immunoSEQ multiplex PCR; TCRdb's copy has only in-frame clones and lacks some. This table holds around 2.5 million clones, roughly 93% found once. The sample comprised naive CD4+ T cells from PBMCs. Subset of the sample: CD45RA+ positively selected. Receptors were obtained from a man between 18 and 35 years old in good health. Some clones in this sample may be carry-over from other donors' samples.

This chain connects TRBV18 to TRBJ1-2; 8 positions agree with TRBD1. The germline V gene has CDR1 KGHSH and CDR2 LQKENI. This CDR3 is built from 12 residues. V gave up 6 bases and J gave up 7 bases; unmatched junction bases: 4. CDR3 bases: TGTGCCAGCTCCGACAGGGGTGGTGGCTACACCTTC. Protein: CASSDRGGGYTF.

This clone was seen only once. The chain links TRBV29-1 to TRBJ2-2, with D possibly being TRBD1 (5 bases). Trimming pared 4 bases from V and 8 bases from J, leaving 20 bases between. The germline gives CDR1 SQVTM, CDR2 ANQGSEA. This CDR3 region has 15 residues. The CDR3 DNA is TGCAGCGTTGCCCGAACGGACATCTCGGCGGGGGAGCTGTTTTTT. Protein product: CSVARTDISAGELFF.

Concerning this clone itself: This specimen includes other DNA sequences encoding the same CDR3. The genes are TRBV28 and TRBJ2-3; no clear D. The CDR3 sequence is 11 residues long. Germline V gene data show CDR1 as MDHEN and CDR2 as SYDVKM. With 3 bases removed from V and 6 bases from J, the gap between germline ends came to 4 bases. CDR3 sequence: CASSLGDTQYF. CDR3 nucleotide sequence: TGTGCCAGCAGTTTGGGCGATACGCAGTATTTT.

This clone was counted only a few times. This chain links TRBV2 with TRBJ1-1; no clear D gene. Trimming pared 5 bases from V and 0 bases from J, leaving 10 bases between. This CDR3 spans 14 amino acids. Germline-derived CDR1 and CDR2 are SNHLY and FYNNEI. The CDR3 protein is CASSSMGMNTEAFF. The CDR3 DNA reads as TGTGCCAGCAGTTCCATGGGGATGAACACTGAAGCTTTCTTT. Supplemented by reference TRBV2 and TRBJ1-1, the full variable domain reads EPEVTQTPSHQVTQMGQEVILRCVPISNHLYFYWYRQILGQKVEFLVSFYNNEISEKSEIFDDQFSVERPDGSNFTLKIRSTKLEDSAMYFCASSSMGMNTEAFFGQGTRLTVV.

In regard to this clone: Other DNA sequences of this sample code for an identical CDR3. The J gene is TRBJ2-6, the V gene TRBV19; no clear D gene. The ends were cut back, 6 bases at V and 0 bases at J, with 3 bases in the middle. The CDR3 is 13 residues long. Germline values: CDR1 LNHDA, CDR2 SQIVND (reference sequence). CDR3 coding DNA: TGTGCCAGTAGCAGCTCTGGGGCCAACGTCCTGACTTTC. It encodes CASSSSGANVLTF. The variable domain in full, with the rest retrieved from reference TRBV19 and TRBJ2-6, is DGGITQSPKYLFRKEGQNVTLSCEQNLNHDAMYWYRQDPGQGLRLIYYSQIVNDFQKGDIAEGYSVSREKKESFPLTVTSAQKNPTAFYLCASSSSGANVLTFGAGSRLTVL.

The chain links TRBV29-1 to TRBJ2-3; D is unresolved. The CDR3 is 13 amino acids. V was clipped by 4 bases and J by 2 bases, with 10 bases between them. CDR1 is SQVTM and CDR2 is ANQGSEA in the germline V gene. The CDR3 is CSVGYGPTDTQYF. The DNA for the CDR3 is TGCAGCGTTGGGTACGGACCCACAGATACGCAGTATTTT.

The chain has TRBV5-1 and TRBJ1-2, with TRBD1 identical over 8 bases. The CDR3 is 15 residues long. Germline lookup yields CDR1 SGHRS and CDR2 YFSETQ. The J segment lost 1 base and the V segment lost 1 base, leaving 3 bases of the junction unmatched. The CDR3 loop is CASSLRQGINYGYTF. The CDR3 DNA reads as TGCGCCAGCAGCTTGAGACAGGGGATTAACTATGGCTACACCTTC. Full variable domain (missing parts from reference TRBV5-1 and TRBJ1-2): KAGVTQTPRYLIKTRGQQVTLSCSPISGHRSVSWYQQTPGQGLQFLFEYFSETQRNKGNFPGRFSGRQFSNSRSEMNVSTLELGDSALYLCASSLRQGINYGYTFGSGTRLTVV.

V usage is TRBV18 and J usage is TRBJ2-6, with TRBD1 matching over 7 bases. This CDR3 has 18 residues. Germline V gives CDR1 KGHSH, CDR2 LQKENI. J gave up 4 bases and V 4 bases, and 13 bases lay outside the gene matches. The CDR3 DNA follows: TGTGCCAGCTCACGCCGGGACAGTGGGGGAGTGGGGGCCAACGTCCTGACTTTC. Translated, it gives CASSRRDSGGVGANVLTF.

V usage is TRBV5-4 and J usage is TRBJ2-7; 8 bases fit TRBD2. The CDR3 runs to 15 residues. The V segment lost 4 bases and the J segment 4 bases; nucleotides outside the gene matches: 10. Per germline, CDR1 SGHNT and CDR2 YYREEE (reference sequence). For the CDR3, the DNA is TGTGCCAGCAGCCAGGCGGGGGGAGGGCGATACGAGCAGTACTTC. This gives the protein CASSQAGGGRYEQYF.

V usage is TRBV30 and J usage is TRBJ2-1; D not certain. Trimming stripped 0 bases from V and 8 bases from J, with 8 bases between. Germline assignment: CDR1 GTSNPN and CDR2 SVGIG (reference sequence). The CDR3 has 12 residues. CDR3 protein: CAWSVQPHEQFF. The CDR3 bases are TGTGCCTGGAGTGTACAGCCGCATGAGCAGTTCTTC. Full variable domain (remainder filled in from reference TRBV30 and TRBJ2-1): SQTIHQWPATLVQPVGSPLSLECTVEGTSNPNLYWYRQAAGRGLQLLFYSVGIGQISSEVPQNLSASRPQDRQFILSSKKLLLSDSGFYLCAWSVQPHEQFFGPGTRLTVL.

This rearrangement joins TRBV7-3 to TRBJ2-2; D tentatively fits TRBD1 or TRBD2 (6 bases each). This CDR3 is 17 amino acids long. CDR1 is SGHTA and CDR2 is FQGTGA in the germline V gene. With 5 bases removed from V and 2 bases from J, the gap between germline ends came to 18 bases. CDR3 sequence (DNA): TGTGCCAGCAGCCCCCCGGGGGCGGGAACAAACACCGGGGAGCTGTTTTTT. Amino acids: CASSPPGAGTNTGELFF.

The chain combines TRBV6-1 with TRBJ1-3; no reliable D call. Germline V gene lookup returns CDR1 MNHNS and CDR2 SASEGT. The CDR3 loop spans 16 amino acids. V lost 1 base and J lost 4, with 14 bases in between. The CDR3 nucleotides read TGTGCCAGCAGTGAAGAGCGGGTGATATACGGAAACACCATATATTTT. As protein: CASSEERVIYGNTIYF.

The rearrangement links TRBV27 to TRBJ1-6, with TRBD1 matching 8 bases. This CDR3 spans 14 amino acids. J gave up 5 bases and V 6 bases, and 3 bases lay outside the gene matches. CDR1 MNHEY and CDR2 SMNVEV come from the germline V gene (reference sequence). The CDR3 loop is CASRLDRDNSPLHF. CDR3 nucleotide sequence: TGTGCCAGCAGATTGGACAGGGATAATTCACCCCTCCACTTT.

The V gene is TRBV27, the J gene TRBJ1-5; D is uncertain. Germline CDR1 reads MNHEY; CDR2 reads SMNVEV (reference sequence). The germline V and J ends were trimmed by 4 bases and 3 bases, with 7 bases remaining between them. CDR3 size: 13 residues. In nucleotides, the CDR3 is TGTGCCAGCAGTTCGGTGCACAATCAGCCCCAGCATTTT. The encoded protein is CASSSVHNQPQHF.

This sequence joins TRBV27 and TRBJ2-7; 10 bases are shared with TRBD2. The CDR3 is made up of 13 amino acids. Germline CDR1 is MNHEY and CDR2 is SMNVEV (reference sequence). Trimming took 6 bases from V and 5 from J; bases not matched to a gene: 4. The CDR3 DNA follows: TGTGCCAGCAGGGGACTAGCGAAGGACGAGCAGTACTTC. Translating it yields CASRGLAKDEQYF.

Note on this clone: At one boundary the junction diverges from the germline segment, which might be a read error. The rearrangement joins TRBV30 to TRBJ2-7; 7 bases line up with TRBD2. Germline V lookup: CDR1 GTSNPN, CDR2 SVGIG (reference sequence). This CDR3 comprises 15 residues. For the CDR3, the DNA is TGTGCTTGGACTTACCGGGACTACACCACATACGAGCAGTACTTC. Its translation: CAWTYRDYTTYEQYF. Together with reference TRBV30 and TRBJ2-7, the CDR3 gives the full variable domain: SQTIHQWPATLVQPVGSPLSLECTVEGTSNPNLYWYRQAAGRGLQLLFYSVGIGQISSEVPQNLSASRPQDRQFILSSKKLLLSDSGFYLCAWTYRDYTTYEQYFGPGTRLTVT.

As for this clone: Other DNA sequences in the same sample also yield this CDR3. This rearrangement joins TRBV5-1 to TRBJ1-2, with D hard to call. The V gene's germline CDR1 is SGHRS and CDR2 YFSETQ. Trimming removed 0 bases at V and 4 bases at J, with 7 bases between. The CDR3 is made up of 13 amino acids. The chain's CDR3 is CASSLGASYGYTF. CDR3 DNA sequence: TGCGCCAGCAGCTTGGGGGCCAGCTATGGCTACACCTTC. The full variable domain, with the rest looked up from reference TRBV5-1 and TRBJ1-2, is KAGVTQTPRYLIKTRGQQVTLSCSPISGHRSVSWYQQTPGQGLQFLFEYFSETQRNKGNFPGRFSGRQFSNSRSEMNVSTLELGDSALYLCASSLGASYGYTFGSGTRLTVV.

The chain recombines TRBV15 with TRBJ1-2; TRBD1 aligns across 12 bases. Germline V gene sequence: CDR1 LNHNV, CDR2 YYDKDF (reference sequence). The CDR3 sequence is 18 residues long. The V and J ends lost 1 base and 4 bases, in that order; junction bases with no gene match: 10. CDR3: CATSRGGTGGGYGYGYTF. CDR3 bases: TGTGCCACCAGCAGAGGAGGGACAGGGGGCGGCTATGGCTATGGCTACACCTTC.

The rearrangement joins TRBV18 to TRBJ2-1, with 12 bases that match TRBD2. J was trimmed by 7 bases and V by 6 bases; bases with no gene match: 7. CDR3 length: 15 residues. Germline CDR1 is KGHSH and CDR2 is LQKENI. The CDR3 region is CASSLLAGGPNEQFF. The CDR3 DNA is TGTGCCAGCTCTCTTCTAGCGGGAGGGCCGAATGAGCAGTTCTTC.

This sequence joins TRBV27 and TRBJ1-4, with D hard to call. This CDR3 comprises 14 residues. The germline CDR1 and CDR2 sequences are MNHEY and SMNVEV (reference sequence). With 6 bases removed from V and 2 bases from J, the gap between germline ends came to 10 bases. The CDR3, as DNA: TGTGCCAGCAGGAATGATGTGACTAATGAAAAACTGTTTTTT. Translation gives CASRNDVTNEKLFF.

V gene TRBV20-1 combines with J gene TRBJ2-3, with a possible D match to TRBD2 (5 bases). This CDR3 is built from 11 residues. CDR1 and CDR2 from the germline V gene are DFQATT and SNEGSKA (reference sequence). The germline V and J ends were trimmed by 5 bases and 8 bases, with 11 bases remaining between them. In nucleotides, the CDR3 is TGCAGTGCTTATACTAGTGGTACGCAGTATTTT. Its protein is CSAYTSGTQYF.

The chain links TRBV11-2 to TRBJ2-2, with D perhaps TRBD1 or TRBD2 (5 bases each). The germline V gene has CDR1 SGHAT and CDR2 FQNNGV. V was cut by 4 bases and J by 0 bases, with 12 bases left in between. This CDR3 has 16 amino acids. The chain's CDR3 is CASSYRDPANTGELFF. The CDR3 DNA is TGTGCCAGCAGCTACCGGGACCCCGCGAACACCGGGGAGCTGTTTTTT.

The chain uses TRBV28 and TRBJ1-3; 7 nucleotides match TRBD1. CDR1 is MDHEN, CDR2 SYDVKM, per germline. The CDR3 contains 15 residues. V trimming: 5 bases; J trimming: 4 bases; junction bases outside the gene matches: 8. The CDR3 spells CASSTSGTAGNTIYF. The CDR3, as DNA: TGTGCCAGCAGTACCTCCGGGACAGCAGGAAACACCATATATTTT.

The chain has TRBV7-9 and TRBJ1-1; the D gene is possibly TRBD1 (5 bases). The CDR3 has 16 residues. The germline CDR1 and CDR2 sequences are SEHNR and FQNEAQ (reference sequence). V dropped 5 bases and J dropped 0 bases, with 16 bases sitting between them. DNA for the CDR3: TGTGCCAGCAGCATTGACAGTTATAGGATGAACACTGAAGCTTTCTTT. Translated, it gives CASSIDSYRMNTEAFF.

J is TRBJ2-1 and V is TRBV9; 10 nucleotides line up with TRBD1. The CDR3 is made up of 15 amino acids. V dropped 3 bases and J dropped 3; count of bases not matched to a gene: 3. CDR1 SGDLS and CDR2 YYNGEE come from the germline V gene. The CDR3 loop is CASSAGQGLYNEQFF. The CDR3 DNA reads TGTGCCAGCAGCGCGGGACAGGGGCTCTACAATGAGCAGTTCTTC.

The chain has TRBV10-1 and TRBJ2-3, with TRBD1 identical over 9 bases. Germline lookup yields CDR1 WNHNN and CDR2 SYGVQD (reference sequence). The CDR3 is 18 residues long. The V segment lost 6 bases and the J segment 2 bases; nucleotides outside the gene matches: 15. CDR3 residues: CASRDSGTGLLHTDTQYF. CDR3 nucleotide sequence: TGCGCCAGCAGGGATTCCGGGACAGGGCTACTCCACACAGATACGCAGTATTTT.

As for this clone: The same CDR3 also results from other DNA sequences found in this sample. The rearrangement uses TRBV6-1 and TRBJ1-1; no clear D. The CDR3 is 14 amino acids. Trimming pared 2 bases from V and 2 bases from J, leaving 9 bases between. Looked up from germline, CDR1 is MNHNS and CDR2 is SASEGT. CDR3 in amino acids: CASSEQGGNTEAFF. In DNA form, the CDR3 reads TGTGCCAGCAGTGAACAAGGAGGAAACACTGAAGCTTTCTTT.

The chain has TRBV6-6 and TRBJ1-3; D gene ambiguous. Germline CDR1 is MNHNY and CDR2 is SVGAGI (reference sequence). The CDR3 has 15 amino acids. V gave up 9 bases and J gave up 1 base, with 16 bases separating them. The CDR3 DNA follows: TGTGCCAGTCAGTTACTGGGAGGGTCTGGAAACACCATATATTTT. Translation gives CASQLLGGSGNTIYF.